One and the same sample provided the 7 T cell receptor beta chains below, sequenced in a study of Ad26.COV2.S vaccination and SARS-CoV-2 variants. Noted treatment: over 15 received Ad26.COV2.S at low or high dose, single or two shots; five or six received placebo; per-sample allocation not given. On day 63 after the first injection, vaccine and placebo recipients gave samples. The method was immunoSEQ multiplex PCR; TCRdb's version includes in-frame clones alone and lacks a portion of them. The data show under 550,000 clones, more than 80% seen once. Source: peripheral blood, taken in a trial of Ad26.COV2.S vaccine versus placebo. These receptors all stem from a person between 18 and 65 years old who received the Ad26.COV2.S COVID-19 vaccine or a placebo.

The chain recombines TRBV6-2 or TRBV6-3 with TRBJ1-6, with D maybe TRBD1 (5 bases). V lost 5 bases to trimming and J lost 10 bases, with 18 bases between them. The CDR3 loop spans 15 amino acids. Germline V gene lookup returns CDR1 MNHEY and CDR2 SVGEGT. CDR3 region: CASSRQGEGSSPLHF. CDR3 nucleotide sequence: TGTGCCAGCAGTCGACAAGGGGAAGGATCGTCACCCCTCCACTTT.

The chain has TRBV5-4 and TRBJ2-1; weak D call: TRBD1 (6 bases). The CDR3 consists of 14 residues. V lost 0 bases and J lost 7, with 11 bases in between. Germline V gene sequence: CDR1 SGHNT, CDR2 YYREEE (reference sequence). The CDR3 region is CASSLVWGRNEQFF. The DNA of the CDR3 is TGTGCCAGCAGCTTGGTGTGGGGGCGGAATGAGCAGTTCTTC. Complete variable domain (other parts from reference TRBV5-4 and TRBJ2-1): ETGVTQSPTHLIKTRGQQVTLRCSSQSGHNTVSWYQQALGQGPQFIFQYYREEENGRGNFPPRFSGLQFPNYSSELNVNALELDDSALYLCASSLVWGRNEQFFGPGTRLTVL.

The DNA of the CDR3 is TGTGCCAGCAGTCCCATGGACAGGAGCTATCAAGAGACCCAGTACTTC. Its protein product is CASSPMDRSYQETQYF. The gene calls are TRBV28 and TRBJ2-5; 7 nucleotides match TRBD1. Trimming removed 5 bases from V and 2 bases from J; junction bases left unmatched: 11. From germline, CDR1 is MDHEN and CDR2 SYDVKM. This CDR3 comprises 16 residues.

The gene calls are TRBV5-5 and TRBJ1-1, with a tentative D call TRBD1 (5 bases). Deletions cut 1 base from V and 3 bases from J, with 13 bases between. Germline V gene sequence: CDR1 SGHKS, CDR2 YYEKEE (reference sequence). The length of the CDR3 is 15 residues. DNA of the CDR3: TGTGCCAGCAGCTTGTCGGTGGGGGTGGACACTGAAGCTTTCTTT. This gives the protein CASSLSVGVDTEAFF.

The chain is built from TRBV29-1 and TRBJ2-7; 8 bases align to TRBD1. CDR3 length: 13 amino acids. V dropped 6 bases and J dropped 2; count of bases not matched to a gene: 6. Germline CDR1 reads SQVTM; CDR2 reads ANQGSEA. CDR3 nucleotides: TGCAGCGTAACGACAGGGGCGGCCTACGAGCAGTACTTC. Its translation: CSVTTGAAYEQYF.

The chain uses TRBV7-9 and TRBJ2-3; 11 positions agree with TRBD2. Germline values: CDR1 SEHNR, CDR2 FQNEAQ (reference sequence). The J segment lost 5 bases and the V segment lost 3 bases, leaving 10 bases of the junction unmatched. CDR3 length: 17 amino acids. Here the CDR3 DNA reads TGTGCCAGCAGCTTGAGGGAACTAGCGGGAGACGGAGATACGCAGTATTTT. Its protein is CASSLRELAGDGDTQYF.

The genes are TRBV6-1 and TRBJ2-7; possibly TRBD1 for D (6 bases). Trimming left V 0 bases short and J 1 base short, with 19 bases between. Germline CDR1 MNHNS, CDR2 SASEGT. This CDR3 is 18 amino acids long. This chain's CDR3 is CASSEAVPTGWSSYEQYF. The CDR3 DNA sequence: TGTGCCAGCAGTGAAGCGGTTCCGACAGGCTGGAGTTCCTACGAGCAGTACTTC.